This T cell receptor beta chain was profiled in a study of Ad26.COV2.S vaccination and SARS-CoV-2 variants. As for the study in general: Into the muscle, Ad26.COV2.S was dosed once or twice, 56 days apart.

The CDR3 has 17 amino acids. V lost 5 bases and J lost 6; bases outside the gene matches: 9. Germline CDR1 and CDR2: PRHDT and FYEKMQ (reference sequence). Regarding this clone: Antigen unknown.

The sample's treatment: some 20 received Ad26.COV2.S at low or high dose, single or two shots; roughly five received placebo; per-sample allocation not given. Vaccine and placebo recipients were sampled on day 63 after the first injection. The protocol was immunoSEQ multiplex PCR, while the TCRdb copy is restricted to in-frame clones and leaves out a portion. The table includes 410,000 or so clones, roughly 90% detected once. Study observations and caveats: Relative to placebo recipients, vaccine recipients exhibited elevated spike-specific TCR breadth.

The material was peripheral blood, obtained in a trial of Ad26.COV2.S vaccine versus placebo. J is TRBJ2-1 and V is TRBV13; 14 nucleotides line up with TRBD2. This sequence originates from a person aged 18-60 years who received the Ad26.COV2.S COVID-19 vaccine or a placebo. In DNA, the CDR3 is TGTGCCAGCAGCACAACGGTGACTAGCGGGGGGGCCAATGAGCAGTTCTTC. Protein: CASSTTVTSGGANEQFF.